This T cell receptor (beta chain) was captured by sequencing in a study of blood T cell repertoires in COVID-19. Living in about two dozen US areas, the participants were between roughly 18 and 90 years of age. The CDR3 is made up of 18 amino acids. V was shortened by 2 bases and J by 0 bases, with 17 bases between the two germline ends. Germline CDR1 SGHTA, CDR2 FQGNSA. Assay used: immunoSEQ multiplex PCR; TCRdb lists only in-frame clones, some missing. The sample contains about half a million clones, roughly nine tenths of which appear only once. The sequencing sample was made of PBMCs or T cells enriched from blood (not recorded which). The V gene is TRBV7-2, the J gene TRBJ1-3; tentative D call: TRBD1 (6 bases). The origin of this receptor is a woman aged 60-70 years who had recovered from COVID-19. This CDR3 is CASSLPYRAVFSGNTIYF. Here the CDR3 DNA reads TGTGCCAGCAGCTTACCCTACAGGGCCGTCTTCTCTGGAAACACCATATATTTT.